This TCR beta chain was identified during a study of T cells in Graves' hyperthyroidism and ophthalmopathy. Study details: Peripheral blood draws took place at initial diagnosis, ahead of any treatment.

Researchers amplified the TCR beta CDR3 regions from RNA transcripts. First-round RT-PCR targeting the TCR CDR3 was performed with the HTBI primer set. TCRdb re-called the multiplex PCR reads through MiXCR, storing one row per CDR3 protein. This repertoire shows hundreds of thousands of distinct CDR3 sequences, roughly 22% found once; its top ten account for around two thirds. Germline V lookup: CDR1 MNHNS, CDR2 SASEGT. The CDR3 has 15 residues. The trim removed 8 bases at V and 5 bases at J, leaving 7 bases unmatched. Patients showing uncontrolled infection, other autoimmune disease, pregnancy or lactation were ineligible. Diagnoses rested on clinical symptoms, serum thyroxine and TRAb, thyroid ultrasound and orbital computed tomography.

The gene calls are TRBV6-1 and TRBJ1-6; 9 bases match TRBD1. Sequencing input: blood. The clonotype comes from a man aged 30 to 39 with Graves' ophthalmopathy. The CDR3 is CASEGQGFHNSPLHF. CDR3 DNA sequence: TGTGCCAGCGAGGGACAGGGTTTCCATAATTCACCCCTCCACTTT.